What follows describes a single T cell receptor beta chain. V trimming: 5 bases; J trimming: 4 bases; junction bases outside the gene matches: 21. The CDR3 contains 19 residues. Germline CDR1 MNHNY, CDR2 SVGAGI (reference sequence). The entry originates in a study of blood T cell repertoires in COVID-19. Background on the study: The United States, Italy and Spain supplied acute and convalescent COVID-19 samples. Sources were T cells, B-cell-depleted T cells, or PBMCs; the material itself was cDNA or gDNA.

Cohorts were based on clinical histories the participants reported. TCRdb keeps only in-frame clones here, not all; method: immunoSEQ multiplex PCR. Here the sample spans 400,000 to 450,000 clones, approximately 90% being singletons. The receptor was isolated from a man aged 25 to 40 who had recovered from COVID-19. The sample was PBMCs or T cells enriched from blood (not recorded which). V is TRBV6-6 and J is TRBJ2-7, with 9 bases that match TRBD2. The CDR3 here is CASSPPTIQGLAGPYEQYF. Written as DNA, the CDR3 is TGTGCCAGCAGTCCACCGACGATCCAAGGGCTAGCGGGACCTTACGAGCAGTACTTC.